Presented here are 2 T cell receptor beta chains from one specimen sequenced in a study of beta chain features in type 1 diabetes. Reverse transcription of all isolated RNA meant that expressed TCRB transcripts were sequenced. Some clones are missing from TCRdb's copy, which holds only in-frame ones; the method was immunoSEQ multiplex PCR. The sample lists under 800,000 clones; around a sixth were seen once. The sequenced sample consisted of naive CD4+ T cells from blood. These receptor sequences come from a man younger than 35 in good health.

This clone appeared a few times. DNA of the CDR3: TGTGCCAGCAGCTTAGACAGCGGAAATAATTCACCCCTCCACTTT. It translates to CASSLDSGNNSPLHF. The chain combines TRBV7-9 with TRBJ1-6, with no clear D. Trimming cost V 1 base and J 5 bases, with 9 bases left between them. The CDR3 totals 15 residues. The V gene's germline CDR1 is SEHNR and CDR2 FQNEAQ (reference sequence).

CDR3 loop: CASKGPGTPNQPQHF. The CDR3 coding sequence is TGTGCCAGCAAAGGGCCGGGGACACCGAATCAGCCCCAGCATTTT. V gene TRBV6-6 combines with J gene TRBJ1-5; D might be TRBD1 (6 bases). The V end lost 7 bases, the J end lost 4 bases, and 17 bases lay between the germline ends. The germline CDR1 and CDR2 sequences are MNHNY and SVGAGI (reference sequence). The CDR3 consists of 15 residues.